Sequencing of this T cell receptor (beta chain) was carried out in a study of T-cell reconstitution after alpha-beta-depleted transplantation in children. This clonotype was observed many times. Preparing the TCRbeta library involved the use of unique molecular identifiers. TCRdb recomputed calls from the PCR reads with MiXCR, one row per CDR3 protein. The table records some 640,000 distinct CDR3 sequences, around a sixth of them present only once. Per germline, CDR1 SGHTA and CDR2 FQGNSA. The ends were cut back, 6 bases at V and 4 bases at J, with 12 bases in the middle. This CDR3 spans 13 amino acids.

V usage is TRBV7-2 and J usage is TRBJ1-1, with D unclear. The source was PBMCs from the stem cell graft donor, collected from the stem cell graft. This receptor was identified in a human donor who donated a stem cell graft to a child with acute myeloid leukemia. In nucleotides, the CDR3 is TGTGCCAGCAGATGGGCTGGTAGCACTGAAGCTTTCTTT. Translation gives CASRWAGSTEAFF. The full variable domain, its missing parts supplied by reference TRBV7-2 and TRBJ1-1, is GAGVSQSPSNKVTEKGKDVELRCDPISGHTALYWYRQSLGQGLEFLIYFQGNSAPDKSGLPSDRFSAERTGGSVSTLTIQRTQQEDSAVYLCASRWAGSTEAFFGQGTRLTVV.